The 23 T cell receptor beta chains listed next were all sequenced from one sample in a study of T cells in Graves' hyperthyroidism and ophthalmopathy. Amplified TCR beta CDR3 regions came from RNA transcripts. HTBI primers were the set used in a first-round RT-PCR of the TCR CDR3. TCRdb re-called the multiplex PCR reads with MiXCR, one entry per CDR3 protein. The data hold about 380,000 distinct CDR3 sequences, with roughly 14% observed a single time. What was sequenced was blood. The receptors were gathered from a woman in her fifties or sixties with Graves' hyperthyroidism.

This clonotype was observed many times. The gene calls are TRBV20-1 and TRBJ2-7; tentatively, D is TRBD1 or TRBD2 (5 bases each). The CDR3 length is 12 residues. Trimming removed 5 bases at V and 6 bases at J, with 14 bases between. Germline loops: CDR1 DFQATT, CDR2 SNEGSKA (reference sequence). The chain's CDR3 is CSAHGGRGEQYF. In nucleotides, the CDR3 is TGCAGTGCTCATGGGGGTCGCGGCGAGCAGTACTTC.

The rearrangement uses TRBV28 and TRBJ2-7; a weak D match, TRBD2 (6 bases). Germline V gene data show CDR1 as MDHEN and CDR2 as SYDVKM. This CDR3 contains 11 residues. Trimming cost V 3 bases and J 10 bases, with 10 bases left between them. CDR3 sequence reads: CASSFAGSQYF. In DNA, the CDR3 is TGTGCCAGCAGTTTTGCCGGGAGTCAGTACTTC.

In this sample, this clonotype turned up once. The chain uses TRBV20-1 and TRBJ2-5; 14 bases are a match to TRBD2. The CDR3 totals 15 residues. Germline lookup yields CDR1 DFQATT and CDR2 SNEGSKA (reference sequence). The V gene end was trimmed by 3 bases and the J gene end by 4 bases; junction bases not matched to a gene: 4. The CDR3, as DNA: TGCAGTGCTAGGACTAGCGGGAGGGTGGCAGAGACCCAGTACTTC. Translating gives CSARTSGRVAETQYF.

Comment on this clonotype: A much larger clone differs by one base, so this may be a read error. V and J are TRBV6-2 or TRBV6-3 and TRBJ2-1, with a tentative D call TRBD2 (5 bases). V was shortened by 2 bases and J by 2 bases, with 7 bases between the two germline ends. Germline values: CDR1 MNHEY, CDR2 SVGEGT. This CDR3 comprises 14 residues. CDR3 in DNA: TGTGCCAGCAGTTACAGGGAGCCCTACAATGAGCAGTTCTTC. This sequence encodes CASSYREPYNEQFF.

This clonotype has a count of ten or more. The V call is TRBV10-3, the J call TRBJ2-7, with 7 bases lining up with TRBD1. CDR3 size: 15 residues. Germline CDR1 is ENHRY and CDR2 is SYGVKD. CDR3 protein: CGDHGRRDSGHEQYF. Here the CDR3 DNA reads TGTGGCGATCACGGCCGCCGGGACAGTGGGCACGAGCAGTACTTC.

The chain recombines TRBV7-9 with TRBJ2-2; 14 bases are a match to TRBD2. The CDR3 has 17 residues. Germline loops: CDR1 SEHNR, CDR2 FQNEAQ (reference sequence). The V segment lost 5 bases and the J segment 5 bases; nucleotides outside the gene matches: 7. The DNA of the CDR3 is TGTGCCAGCAGCCCGGGACTAGCGGGAGTCGGGACCGGGGAGCTGTTTTTT. It yields the protein CASSPGLAGVGTGELFF.

This clonotype was observed at least ten times. J is TRBJ2-7 and V is TRBV27; 10 positions match TRBD2. CDR3 length: 17 amino acids. Trimming removed 3 bases from V and 2 bases from J; junction bases left unmatched: 10. Per germline, CDR1 MNHEY and CDR2 SMNVEV (reference sequence). The CDR3 loop reads CASSFRLAGYLPYEQYF. In DNA form, the CDR3 reads TGTGCCAGCAGTTTCCGACTAGCGGGTTATCTACCCTACGAGCAGTACTTC.

This clonotype has a count of ten or more. The V gene is TRBV12-3 or TRBV12-4, the J gene TRBJ2-7; D call uncertain. Deletions cut 2 bases from V and 9 bases from J, with 11 bases between. The CDR3 is 12 amino acids. CDR3 in amino acids: CASSLRRTGQYF. CDR3 DNA sequence: TGTGCCAGCAGTTTACGGCGGACCGGGCAGTACTTC.

The genes are TRBV3-1 and TRBJ2-2; weak D call: TRBD2 (5 bases). The CDR3 contains 16 residues. V lost 1 base, J lost 0 bases, and 9 bases lay in between. Germline V gene lookup returns CDR1 LGHDT and CDR2 YNNKEL (reference sequence). CDR3 coding DNA: TGTGCCAGCAGCCAAGGGAGGCTAGCGAACACCGGGGAGCTGTTTTTT. Its protein product is CASSQGRLANTGELFF.

V gene TRBV5-1 combines with J gene TRBJ1-1; the D gene is possibly TRBD1 (6 bases). Trimming stripped 4 bases from V and 5 bases from J, with 21 bases between. This CDR3 spans 16 amino acids. Germline CDR1 and CDR2: SGHRS and YFSETQ. CDR3 sequence reads: CASSAGGLVRGTEAFF. The CDR3 region has the DNA TGCGCCAGCAGCGCCGGGGGCCTAGTCAGAGGGACTGAAGCTTTCTTT.

This chain uses TRBV24-1 with TRBJ2-5; D unclear. Trimming cost V 0 bases and J 2 bases, with 6 bases left between them. This CDR3 region has 14 residues. CDR1 and CDR2 (germline): KGHDR, SFDVKD. CDR3 in DNA: TGTGCCACCAGTGATTTGAATAGACAAGAGACCCAGTACTTC. Translation gives CATSDLNRQETQYF.

Ten or more counts support this clonotype. The chain combines TRBV6-1 with TRBJ2-2; 7 bases are a match to TRBD1. There are 14 residues in the CDR3. V trimming: 6 bases; J trimming: 1 base; junction bases outside the gene matches: 2. Per germline, CDR1 MNHNS and CDR2 SASEGT. The CDR3 reads CASRSGGNTGELFF. The CDR3 bases are TGTGCCAGCAGGTCAGGGGGGAACACCGGGGAGCTGTTTTTT.

This clonotype came up many times. This rearrangement joins TRBV6-2 or TRBV6-3 to TRBJ2-2, with a tentative D call TRBD2 (6 bases). This CDR3 is built from 13 residues. Germline CDR1 and CDR2: MNHEY and SVGEGT. Trimming removed 8 bases at V and 0 bases at J, with 7 bases between. The CDR3 DNA sequence: TGTGCCAGCGGGACTCCGAACACCGGGGAGCTGTTTTTT. Residues: CASGTPNTGELFF.

This clonotype was recorded many times. The chain combines TRBV18 with TRBJ1-5, with a weak D call TRBD1 (5 bases). V was trimmed by 8 bases and J by 0 bases, leaving 11 bases between them. Per germline, CDR1 KGHSH and CDR2 LQKENI. CDR3 length: 14 amino acids. CDR3 sequence reads: CASTQGNSNQPQHF. The CDR3 nucleotides read TGTGCCAGCACGCAGGGCAATAGCAATCAGCCCCAGCATTTT.

In this sample, this clonotype turned up a few times. The V and J genes are TRBV25-1 and TRBJ2-2, with TRBD1 identical over 7 bases. V dropped 4 bases and J dropped 4; count of bases not matched to a gene: 6. The germline gives CDR1 MGHDK, CDR2 SYGVNS. The CDR3 sequence is 15 residues long. The CDR3 coding sequence is TGTGCCAGCAGTGGTCGACAGGGACCCACCGGGGAGCTGTTTTTT. Translation gives CASSGRQGPTGELFF.

At least ten counts were recorded for this clonotype. For the CDR3, the DNA is TGTGCCAGCAGGGAGACAGGGGCCAACTATGGCTACACCTTC. Amino acids: CASRETGANYGYTF. The rearrangement joins TRBV2 to TRBJ1-2, with TRBD1 matching over 8 bases. CDR1 is SNHLY and CDR2 is FYNNEI in the germline V gene. The CDR3 is 14 amino acids. With 6 bases clipped from V and 2 bases from J, the junction kept 5 bases outside the gene matches.

This clonotype was recorded many times. One junction end does not reproduce the germline sequence, and a read error may be involved. V usage is TRBV10-1 and J usage is TRBJ1-1, with a weak D call TRBD1 (6 bases). CDR3 length equals 13 residues. Germline-derived CDR1 and CDR2 are WNHNN and SYGVQD (reference sequence). The CDR3 loop reads CASSAGQNTEAFF. The CDR3 DNA sequence: TGTGCCAGCTCGGCGGGACAGAACACTGAAGCTTTCTTT.

This clonotype occurred a few times. The CDR3 DNA reads as TGTGCCAGCAGGACACAGGGGGCAACCGGGGAGCTGTTTTTT. Residues: CASRTQGATGELFF. V is TRBV12-3 or TRBV12-4 and J is TRBJ2-2; TRBD1 agrees at 9 bases. V was pared by 6 bases and J by 5 bases, with 4 bases of the junction left unmatched. There are 14 residues in the CDR3.

This clonotype was observed many times. The chain has TRBV20-1 and TRBJ2-7, with TRBD2 identical over 10 bases. The J segment lost 6 bases and the V segment lost 6 bases, leaving 11 bases of the junction unmatched. Germline lookup yields CDR1 DFQATT and CDR2 SNEGSKA (reference sequence). The CDR3 covers 14 residues. CDR3 amino acids: CSALARASGSEQYF. The CDR3 DNA is TGCAGTGCCCTCGCACGGGCTAGCGGGAGCGAGCAGTACTTC.

This clonotype was counted ten times or more. This chain links TRBV30 with TRBJ2-7; 11 bases match TRBD2. V shed 5 bases, J shed 5 bases, and the junction held 8 bases outside the gene matches. The CDR3 is 14 amino acids. Germline V gives CDR1 GTSNPN, CDR2 SVGIG (reference sequence). The CDR3: CAWGETSGIDEQYF. CDR3 nucleotides: TGTGCCTGGGGGGAGACTAGCGGGATAGACGAGCAGTACTTC.

In its sample, this clonotype was seen many times. The V call is TRBV5-6, the J call TRBJ2-1; 9 bases map to TRBD2. Germline V gives CDR1 SGHDT, CDR2 YYEEEE. The CDR3 is 15 amino acids. Losses at the gene ends were 4 bases for V and 6 bases for J; bases not matched to a gene: 8. Written as DNA, the CDR3 is TGTGCCAGCAGCCCAGGCCTAGCGGGGTCCAATGAGCAGTTCTTC. Translated, it gives CASSPGLAGSNEQFF.

This clonotype has a single count. This sequence may be a read error, since a much larger clone differs from it by one base. The V and J genes are TRBV6-1 and TRBJ2-7; 8 bases agree with TRBD2. This CDR3 contains 15 residues. Germline V gene data show CDR1 as MNHNS and CDR2 as SASEGT. V lost 5 bases, J lost 2 bases, and 8 bases stayed unmatched. The CDR3 region has the DNA TGTGCCAGCAGTCCGACTAGCGCATTCGCCTACGAGCAGTACTTC. This sequence encodes CASSPTSAFAYEQYF.

This clonotype was counted ten times or more. The chain combines TRBV5-1 with TRBJ2-7; TRBD2 matches at 15 bases. V shed 4 bases and J 4 bases; nucleotides not matched to a gene: 9. CDR1 is SGHRS, CDR2 YFSETQ, per germline. This CDR3 spans 17 amino acids. CDR3 loop: CASSLTGTSGRRYEQYF. Written as DNA, the CDR3 is TGCGCCAGCAGCCTCACCGGGACTAGCGGGAGGAGGTACGAGCAGTACTTC.